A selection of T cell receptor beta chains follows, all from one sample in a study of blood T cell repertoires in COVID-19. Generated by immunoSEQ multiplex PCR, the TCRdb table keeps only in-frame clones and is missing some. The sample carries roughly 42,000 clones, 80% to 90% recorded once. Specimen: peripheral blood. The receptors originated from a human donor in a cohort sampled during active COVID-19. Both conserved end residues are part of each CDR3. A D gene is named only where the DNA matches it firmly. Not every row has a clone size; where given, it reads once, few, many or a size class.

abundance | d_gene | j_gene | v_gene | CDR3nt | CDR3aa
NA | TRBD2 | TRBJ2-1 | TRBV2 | TGTGCCAGCAGTGAAAGGAGCGGGAGAGGCTACAATGAGCAGTTCTTC | CASSERSGRGYNEQFF
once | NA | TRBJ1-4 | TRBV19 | TGTGCCAGTAGTATTTCGGGGTTTAGGGAAAAACTGTTTTTT | CASSISGFREKLFF
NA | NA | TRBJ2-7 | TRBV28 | TGTGCCAGCAGTTTATACTGGGGGCGGGCCTCCTACGAGCAGTACTTC | CASSLYWGRASYEQYF
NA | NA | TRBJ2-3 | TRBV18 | TGTGCCAGCTCACCCGGAGGAGGTGCAGATACGCAGTATTTT | CASSPGGGADTQYF
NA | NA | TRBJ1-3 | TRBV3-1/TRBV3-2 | TGTGCCAGCAGTGAGGACAGCTCTGGAAACACCATATATTTT | CASSEDSSGNTIYF
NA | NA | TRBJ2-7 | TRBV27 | TGTGCCAGCAGTTTAGTTGCAGGGGCCTACGAGCAGTACTTC | CASSLVAGAYEQYF
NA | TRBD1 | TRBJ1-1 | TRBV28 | TGTGCCAGCAGACGACAGGGAATGAACACTGAAGCTTTCTTT | CASRRQGMNTEAFF
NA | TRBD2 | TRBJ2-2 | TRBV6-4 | TGTGCCAGCAGTTCCTCCGGTCGAGCGGGGGGTACCGGGGAGCTGTTTTTT | CASSSSGRAGGTGELFF
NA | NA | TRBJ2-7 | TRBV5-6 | TGTGCCAGCAGCTTGTCGCGGGGCCACGAGCAGTACTTC | CASSLSRGHEQYF
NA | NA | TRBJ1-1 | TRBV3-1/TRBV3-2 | TGTGCCAGCAGCACCTATCAGGGAACTGAAGCTTTCTTT | CASSTYQGTEAFF
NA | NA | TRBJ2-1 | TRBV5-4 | TGTGCCAGCAGCCCAGAGACTAGGGACAATGAGCAGTTCTTC | CASSPETRDNEQFF
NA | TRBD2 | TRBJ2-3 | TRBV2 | TGTGCCAGCCATTCCGGGACTAGCGATTCAGATACGCAGTATTTT | CASHSGTSDSDTQYF
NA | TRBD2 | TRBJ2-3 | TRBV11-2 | TGTGCCAGCAGCTTAGGAGCGACTAGCTCTCGCACAGATACGCAGTATTTT | CASSLGATSSRTDTQYF
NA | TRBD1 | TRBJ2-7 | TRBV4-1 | TGCGCCAGCAGCCCACGACAGGGGGGTTACGAGCAGTACTTC | CASSPRQGGYEQYF
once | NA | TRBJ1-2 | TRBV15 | TGTGCCACCAGCAGAGATGGGGGGATCGAGGGAGGCTACACCTTC | CATSRDGGIEGGYTF
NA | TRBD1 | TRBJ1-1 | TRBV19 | TGTGCCAGTTGGCCGGGACAGGGAACCACTGAAGCTTTCTTT | CASWPGQGTTEAFF
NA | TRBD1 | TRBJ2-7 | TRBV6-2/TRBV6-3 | TGTGCCAGCAGTTCCCAACCAATGCAGGGGGCCTACGAGCAGTACTTC | CASSSQPMQGAYEQYF
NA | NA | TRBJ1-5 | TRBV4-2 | TGTGCCAGCAGCCAAGCAGGGGATTATCAGCCCCAGCATTTT | CASSQAGDYQPQHF
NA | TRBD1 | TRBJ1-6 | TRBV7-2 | TGTGCCAGCAGCTTAGGTAACAGGGGCTCTTCACCCCTCCACTTT | CASSLGNRGSSPLHF
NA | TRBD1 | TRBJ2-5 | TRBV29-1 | TGCAGCGTTGAATCGGACAGGGGGCCGGTTGAGACCCAGTACTTC | CSVESDRGPVETQYF
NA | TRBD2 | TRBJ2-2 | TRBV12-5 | TGTGCTAGTGGTTCCGGACTAGCGGGATACACCGGGGAGCTGTTTTTT | CASGSGLAGYTGELFF
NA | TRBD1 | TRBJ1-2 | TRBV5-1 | TGCGCCAGCAGCTTGCGGTCGGGACAGGGGAACTATGGCTACACCTTC | CASSLRSGQGNYGYTF
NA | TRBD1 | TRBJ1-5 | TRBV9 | TGTGCCAGCAGCGCCTCGGGGACAGGGCCCCAGCATTTT | CASSASGTGPQHF
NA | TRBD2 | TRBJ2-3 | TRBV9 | TGTGCCAGCAGCGTAGAGAAACCCGGGACTATGCTCACAGATACGCAGTATTTT | CASSVEKPGTMLTDTQYF
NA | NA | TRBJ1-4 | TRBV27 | TGTGCCAGCAGTTTTTTGGGGGGAGATGAAAAACTGTTTTTT | CASSFLGGDEKLFF
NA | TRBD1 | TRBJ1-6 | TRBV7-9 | TGTGCCAGCAGCTGGGCGACAGGGGGTGATTCACCCCTCCACTTT | CASSWATGGDSPLHF
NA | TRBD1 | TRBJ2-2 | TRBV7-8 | TGTGCCAGCAGCTCTAGGACAGGGGGCGGGGAGCTGTTTTTT | CASSSRTGGGELFF